This T cell receptor beta chain emerged from a study of T cell responses to AZD1222 COVID-19 vaccine (dated by TCRdb to 2020 to 2023). Context from the whole study: AZD1222 recipients whose second dose came at about 4 weeks and those whose second dose came at about 12 weeks were combined into one group, since spike-specific TCR depth and breadth did not differ between the two schedules. TCR sequencing was performed for about 240 trial participants, of whom approximately 200 were given two doses of AZD1222 and about 25 were given two doses of MenACWY control vaccine. Trial participants were enrolled by age into subgroups of 18-55, 56-69 and 70-plus years, and about 150, 27 and 61 TCR-sequenced participants, respectively, were included in these subgroups. Overall study outcomes, separate from this receptor: Epitopes outside the regions mutated in the B.1.351 and B.1.1.7 variants were reportedly recognized by nearly half of the unique spike-specific TCRs. CD4 TCRs associated with the vaccine covered the entire spike protein, and the dominant responses were in regions 160-218 and 743-854. Because no day 14 peak-response samples were available, the repertoires could be characterized only after the peak T cell response. Conclusions about previously exposed vaccinees are limited, since just six AZD1222 recipients were seropositive for SARS-CoV-2 at baseline. Spike-specific TCR breadth and depth rose significantly after two AZD1222 doses compared with day 0 and with MenACWY recipients. Most participants were white British and females outnumbered males, and the authors suggested that clonal diversity may have been underestimated. In the small 56-69-year group, the increase in depth fell short of significance, most likely because of low power.

Taken from cysteine to phenylalanine, the CDR3 has 17 residues. Kept here is only the CDR3 DNA, which spans 51 bases and is read in frame from base 1. V gives up 0 bases and J gives up 1 base, and the segment between their germline ends measures 13 bases. CDR1 and CDR2 were assigned from the germline V gene (reference sequence) as MNHEY and SMNVEV. The CDR3 regions of human TCRbeta chains were analyzed by immunosequencing. The authors' analysis ran thus. TCRs in the repertoires were matched against a reference library of SARS-CoV-2-specific TCRs that had been generated with the MIRA antigen-specificity platform. Breadth was defined as the fraction of unique TCRs that were SARS-CoV-2-associated, and depth was defined as the fraction of total T cells that were SARS-CoV-2-associated. Using the MIRA data, every spike-specific TCR was mapped to the spike region that the TCR reacted to and assigned to either a CD4 or a CD8 class. Log10-transformed breadth and depth values were compared by one-way ANOVA with Sidak's multiple comparisons tests. The immuneACCESS repertoire file appears here via TCRdb, limited to in-frame rearrangements. These files lack a portion of the clones; in checked studies, under half of the deficit traces to unresolved V genes, and the cause of the others is not known. D and trimming were read from the DNA, whereas the V and J calls and clone size are those reported in that table. This sample is represented by about 96,000 clones; 85% to 90% of them were singletons. Approximately 24% of the sample rests with the top ten.

Comment on this clone: The specificity of this receptor is unknown. No clone much larger than this one lies a single base away; base qualities are absent.

The intended sense of this specimen's time point label: baseline before first vaccination. The vaccinee samples were drawn from two UK trials, COV001 and COV002, one of which was a single-blind randomized controlled phase 2/3 trial testing AZD1222 (ChAdOx1 nCoV-19) in healthy adults. For TCRbeta chain sequencing, PBMC samples from trial participants were taken at day 0 and at day 28 after the second dose. This specimen was peripheral blood, taken on day 0 of AZD1222 vaccination. This TCR came from an adult in good health. The chain couples TRBV27 to TRBJ1-5; perhaps TRBD1 is the D gene, with 5 bases matching. The base sequence is TGTGCCAGCAGTTTATCCGGGGGACTTGGGAGCAATCAGCCCCAGCATTTT. It encodes CASSLSGGLGSNQPQHF.